These 25 T cell receptor beta chains originate from one sample sequenced in a study of OX40 agonist ivuxolimab in advanced cancers. Profiled with immunoSEQ multiplex PCR; TCRdb holds only in-frame clones, not every one. The sample lists 97,000 or so clones; around 87% were seen once. Specimen: CD4+ or CD8+ T cells sorted from blood, collected in a trial of the OX40 agonist ivuxolimab. The receptors shown here come from an adult with an advanced solid tumor such as melanoma, head and neck, liver or kidney cancer.

The chain uses TRBV5-1 and TRBJ2-7; 11 bases are a match to TRBD2. The CDR3 length is 15 residues. V trimming: 4 bases; J trimming: 7 bases; junction bases outside the gene matches: 10. Germline CDR1 is SGHRS and CDR2 is YFSETQ. CDR3 nucleotides: TGCGCCAGCAGCGATGTAGCGGGAGGGTCAGGGGAGCAGTACTTC. Its translation is CASSDVAGGSGEQYF.

This clone came up once. The chain couples TRBV19 to TRBJ2-4, with 8 bases lining up with TRBD1. Per germline, CDR1 LNHDA and CDR2 SQIVND (reference sequence). V was pared by 6 bases and J by 0 bases, with 7 bases of the junction left unmatched. The CDR3 runs 16 residues. CDR3 in DNA: TGTGCCAGTAGCCGGACAGGGCAGCTAGCCAAAAACATTCAGTACTTC. Encoded protein: CASSRTGQLAKNIQYF.

This chain joins TRBV6-5 and TRBJ2-3, with 11 bases identical to TRBD2. The CDR3 spans 15 residues. Trimming at V came to 4 bases and at J to 3 bases, leaving 3 bases not matched to a gene. Per germline, CDR1 MNHEY and CDR2 SVGAGI. The CDR3 nucleotides read TGTGCCAGCAGTTTATTAGCGGGAGGGACAGATACGCAGTATTTT. This gives the protein CASSLLAGGTDTQYF.

In this sample, this clone turned up a few times. The chain uses TRBV11-3 and TRBJ2-1; 7 bases fit TRBD2. The V and J ends lost 8 bases and 7 bases, in that order; junction bases with no gene match: 8. This CDR3 spans 13 amino acids. Germline CDR1 is SGHNT and CDR2 is YENEEA. The CDR3 DNA is TGTGCCAGCCGTGGCGGGAGCGGGAATGAGCAGTTCTTC. It yields the protein CASRGGSGNEQFF.

This clone showed up just once. The genes are TRBV6-1 and TRBJ1-1; D unclear. Germline CDR1 is MNHNS and CDR2 is SASEGT. This CDR3 has 14 amino acids. V lost 6 bases to trimming and J lost 1 base, with 12 bases between them. The CDR3 region is CASRVGQANTEAFF. The DNA for the CDR3 is TGTGCCAGCAGAGTCGGGCAGGCGAACACTGAAGCTTTCTTT.

The CDR3 loop reads CASRAGTGNTEAFF. CDR3 in DNA: TGTGCCAGCAGAGCCGGGACAGGGAACACTGAAGCTTTCTTT. The chain recombines TRBV6-1 with TRBJ1-1; 8 nucleotides line up with TRBD1. Trimming at V came to 6 bases and at J to 1 base, leaving 4 bases not matched to a gene. Germline CDR1 is MNHNS and CDR2 is SASEGT. The CDR3 runs 14 residues.

The chain links TRBV5-6 to TRBJ2-4; 9 bases align to TRBD1. The CDR3 spans 15 residues. Germline CDR1 and CDR2: SGHDT and YYEEEE. The V gene end was trimmed by 4 bases and the J gene end by 5 bases; junction bases not matched to a gene: 7. The CDR3 nucleotides are TGTGCCAGCAGCAGGACAGGGGTGGGCGAAAACATTCAGTACTTC. This translates into CASSRTGVGENIQYF. Supplemented by reference TRBV5-6 and TRBJ2-4, the full variable domain reads DAGVTQSPTHLIKTRGQQVTLRCSPKSGHDTVSWYQQALGQGPQFIFQYYEEEERQRGNFPDRFSGHQFPNYSSELNVNALLLGDSALYLCASSRTGVGENIQYFGAGTRLSVL.

This chain uses TRBV10-1 with TRBJ2-1; D is possibly TRBD2 (7 bases). Deletions cut 0 bases from V and 2 bases from J, with 11 bases between. The germline gives CDR1 WNHNN, CDR2 SYGVQD (reference sequence). CDR3 length equals 16 residues. The CDR3 reads CASSESGGVPYNEQFF. The CDR3 region has the DNA TGCGCCAGCAGTGAGTCAGGGGGGGTTCCCTACAATGAGCAGTTCTTC.

This rearrangement joins TRBV28 to TRBJ1-1; D remains unclear. Trimming shortened V by 5 bases and J by 1 base, and 11 bases separated the two germline ends. The CDR3 runs to 14 residues. Germline V CDR1 and CDR2: MDHEN, SYDVKM. The CDR3 DNA follows: TGTGCCAGCAGTCCCCTTGGGAAGAACACTGAAGCTTTCTTT. Encoded protein: CASSPLGKNTEAFF.

This clone was seen a few times. This sequence joins TRBV6-1 and TRBJ1-3; maybe TRBD1 (5 bases). Trimming took off 9 bases at V and 0 bases at J, with 9 bases between the two ends. The CDR3 has 13 residues. The germline CDR1 and CDR2 sequences are MNHNS and SASEGT. CDR3 sequence: CASTGGSGNTIYF. For the CDR3, the DNA is TGTGCCAGTACCGGGGGCTCTGGAAACACCATATATTTT.

The chain is built from TRBV7-9 and TRBJ1-1; D remains ambiguous. Germline lookup yields CDR1 SEHNR and CDR2 FQNEAQ (reference sequence). This CDR3 region has 16 residues. Trimming shortened V by 2 bases and J by 5 bases, and 18 bases separated the two germline ends. CDR3 in DNA: TGTGCCAGCAGCTTATCGCCGGATCCTTTTAATACTGAAGCTTTCTTT. Protein sequence: CASSLSPDPFNTEAFF. The full variable domain, its missing parts supplied by reference TRBV7-9 and TRBJ1-1, is DTGVSQNPRHKITKRGQNVTFRCDPISEHNRLYWYRQTLGQGPEFLTYFQNEAQLEKSRLLSDRFSAERPKGSFSTLEIQRTEQGDSAMYLCASSLSPDPFNTEAFFGQGTRLTVV.

The chain has TRBV11-1 and TRBJ2-5; D possibly uses TRBD1 or TRBD2 (5 bases each). The CDR3 consists of 15 residues. Germline V gene lookup returns CDR1 SGHAT and CDR2 FQDESV (reference sequence). Trimming took 1 base from V and 7 from J, leaving 16 bases between them. The CDR3 region has the DNA TGTGCCAGCAGCTTAGGTTCGAGGGGCTCGGGGACCCAGTACTTC. This sequence encodes CASSLGSRGSGTQYF.

The chain combines TRBV25-1 with TRBJ1-6; 8 positions match TRBD1. Germline CDR1 is MGHDK and CDR2 is SYGVNS. The CDR3 runs to 15 residues. V gave up 3 bases and J gave up 10 bases; unmatched junction bases: 8. This CDR3 reads CASSDTTGDLSPLHF. As DNA, the CDR3 is TGTGCCAGCAGTGATACGACAGGGGATTTGTCACCCCTCCACTTT.

The CDR3 reads CASSYGTGNQPQHF. The CDR3 nucleotides are TGTGCCAGCAGTTATGGGACAGGGAATCAGCCCCAGCATTTT. The V and J genes are TRBV6-9 and TRBJ1-5; 9 positions match TRBD1. Germline values: CDR1 MNHGY, CDR2 SVAAGI. The CDR3 is made up of 14 amino acids. After removal of 2 bases from V and 4 bases from J, the junction contained 0 bases not matched to a gene.

This chain connects TRBV30 to TRBJ1-2, with 9 bases aligning to TRBD1. Germline V lookup: CDR1 GTSNPN, CDR2 SVGIG (reference sequence). With V trimmed by 2 bases and J by 5 bases, 12 bases remained unmatched. The CDR3 totals 16 residues. In DNA form, the CDR3 reads TGTGCCTGGAGTTCCGACATTACAGGGGGCGGTTATGGCTACACCTTC. The encoded protein is CAWSSDITGGGYGYTF.

The CDR3 loop is CASSRRLRDSPYGYTF. As DNA, the CDR3 is TGTGCCAGCAGTCGGAGACTTAGGGACAGCCCTTATGGCTACACCTTC. The chain uses TRBV6-6 and TRBJ1-2, with 7 bases aligning to TRBD1. Germline V lookup: CDR1 MNHNY, CDR2 SVGAGI (reference sequence). V shed 5 bases, J shed 5 bases, and the junction held 14 bases outside the gene matches. This CDR3 is 16 amino acids long.

The V and J genes are TRBV4-1 and TRBJ2-7; D is unresolved. The germline gives CDR1 MGHRA, CDR2 YSYEKL. The CDR3 is 13 residues long. V was cut by 1 base and J by 4 bases, with 8 bases left in between. The CDR3 region is CASSQGEWYEQYF. DNA of the CDR3: TGCGCCAGCAGCCAAGGCGAGTGGTACGAGCAGTACTTC.

V gene TRBV21-1 combines with J gene TRBJ2-7; the table's D call, TRBD1, has no DNA check behind it. TRBV21-1 is tagged as a pseudogene. This CDR3 comprises 11 residues. The CDR3 DNA follows: TGTGCCAGAGACAACATCGGTGAGCAGTACTTC. This sequence encodes CARDNIGEQYF.

About this clone itself: The identical CDR3 is also encoded by other nucleotide sequences in the sample. The chain couples TRBV5-1 to TRBJ2-5; D ambiguous. Looked up from germline, CDR1 is SGHRS and CDR2 is YFSETQ. The CDR3 runs to 11 residues. Trimming shortened V by 2 bases and J by 5 bases, and 4 bases separated the two germline ends. The CDR3: CASSFQETQYF. Written as DNA, the CDR3 is TGCGCCAGCAGCTTCCAGGAGACCCAGTACTTC.

The V call is TRBV10-1, the J call TRBJ2-1; perhaps TRBD1 as D (5 bases). From germline, CDR1 is WNHNN and CDR2 SYGVQD (reference sequence). The length of the CDR3 is 19 residues. The germline V and J ends were trimmed by 0 bases and 2 bases, with 20 bases remaining between them. CDR3 sequence: CASSESRGGHIPTYNEQFF. The CDR3, as DNA: TGCGCCAGCAGTGAGTCGCGTGGCGGACATATTCCGACCTACAATGAGCAGTTCTTC.

This chain joins TRBV5-1 and TRBJ2-2, with a tentative D call TRBD1 (6 bases). Per germline, CDR1 SGHRS and CDR2 YFSETQ. This CDR3 is built from 15 residues. Trimming shortened V by 3 bases and J by 1 base, and 10 bases separated the two germline ends. The CDR3 sequence is CASSWGRQNTGELFF. The CDR3 region has the DNA TGCGCCAGCAGCTGGGGGCGACAGAACACCGGGGAGCTGTTTTTT.

The chain has TRBV5-1 and TRBJ1-4; D gene ambiguous. Germline CDR1 reads SGHRS; CDR2 reads YFSETQ. Trimming removed 0 bases from V and 0 bases from J, with 3 bases in between. The CDR3 is 14 residues long. In DNA form, the CDR3 reads TGCGCCAGCAGCTTGGGTGCAACTAATGAAAAACTGTTTTTT. It translates to CASSLGATNEKLFF.

This chain connects TRBV2 to TRBJ1-1; no definite D call. The CDR3 contains 14 residues. Between the trimmed V and J ends, which lost 8 bases and 0 bases, there was a span of 13 bases. The germline V gene has CDR1 SNHLY and CDR2 FYNNEI. CDR3: CASQSGHMNTEAFF. The DNA for the CDR3 is TGTGCCAGCCAGTCCGGCCATATGAACACTGAAGCTTTCTTT. Full variable domain (rest looked up from reference TRBV2 and TRBJ1-1): EPEVTQTPSHQVTQMGQEVILRCVPISNHLYFYWYRQILGQKVEFLVSFYNNEISEKSEIFDDQFSVERPDGSNFTLKIRSTKLEDSAMYFCASQSGHMNTEAFFGQGTRLTVV.

The chain links TRBV21-1 to TRBJ2-7; the table's D call of TRBD1 was not tested on the DNA. TRBV21-1 is annotated as a pseudogene. CDR3 length equals 17 residues. CDR3 region: CASSKEGSAPGPYEQYF. In DNA, the CDR3 is TGTGCCAGCAGCAAAGAGGGGTCAGCTCCCGGCCCCTACGAGCAGTACTTC.

CDR3 region: CASSEHTGTRNSNQPQHF. DNA for the CDR3: TGCGCCAGCAGTGAACATACCGGGACAAGGAATAGCAATCAGCCCCAGCATTTT. The chain carries TRBV10-2 and TRBJ1-5; D is possibly TRBD1 (6 bases). The germline CDR1 and CDR2 sequences are WSHSY and SAAADI. Trimming left V 3 bases short and J 0 bases short, with 18 bases between. This CDR3 region has 18 residues.